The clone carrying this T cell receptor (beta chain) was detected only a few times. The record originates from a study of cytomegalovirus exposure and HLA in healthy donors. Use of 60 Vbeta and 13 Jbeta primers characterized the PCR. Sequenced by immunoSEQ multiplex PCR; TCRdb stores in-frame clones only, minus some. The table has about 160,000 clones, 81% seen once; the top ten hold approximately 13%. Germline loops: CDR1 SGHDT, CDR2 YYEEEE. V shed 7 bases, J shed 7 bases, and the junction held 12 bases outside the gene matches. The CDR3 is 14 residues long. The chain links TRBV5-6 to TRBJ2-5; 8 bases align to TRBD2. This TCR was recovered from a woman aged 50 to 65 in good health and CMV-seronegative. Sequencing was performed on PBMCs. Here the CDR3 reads CASRLSGGPWTQYF. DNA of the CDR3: TGTGCCAGCCGACTCAGCGGGGGCCCCTGGACCCAGTACTTC.